This TCR beta chain was documented in a study of CD8+CD57+ T cells in acquired aplastic anemia. An expansion of CD8+CD57+ cells by flow cytometry had been shown in patients chosen for sequencing. Patients had undergone no therapy by the time their blood was sampled. Whole-study findings and limits: Patient and control CD8+ Simpson's diversity was not significantly different.

V gave up 5 bases and J gave up 10 bases, with 21 bases separating them. The CDR3 contains 16 residues. Germline CDR1 is SGHTA and CDR2 is FQGNSA. This clonotype was seen a single time. Its antigen remains unidentified. TCR beta VDJ and CDR3 profiling used genomic DNA as template. MiXCR, run by TCRdb on the reads, gives a single entry per CDR3 protein. The sample includes approximately 250,000 distinct CDR3 sequences, approximately 79% of them seen just once. Sequenced: sorted CD4+, CD8+, or CD8+CD57+ T cells (not recorded which) from PBMCs. The V call is TRBV7-2, the J call TRBJ2-6; D may be TRBD2 (5 bases). The receptor's source is a human donor with aplastic anemia. The CDR3 nucleotides read TGTGCCAGCAGCCAAGATGAGGGCCCCGATACGAACGTCCTGACTTTC. Translated: CASSQDEGPDTNVLTF.